These 32 T cell receptor beta chains came from one sample sequenced in a study of CD8 T cells in ankylosing spondylitis. Their antigens remain unidentified. Study-level points and caveats: Characteristic, it appeared, of ankylosing spondylitis blood was a TCR beta motif of about eight highly homologous variants.

From the 5' RACE reads, TCRdb called clonotypes with MiXCR, one entry per CDR3 protein. The sample carries 700,000 to 850,000 distinct CDR3 sequences, 12% recorded once. The specimen sequenced was blood, either unsorted or a sorted T cell fraction (not recorded which). The source of these receptors is a male donor with ankylosing spondylitis.

The chain couples TRBV11-1 to TRBJ1-2, with D unclear. CDR3 length: 18 amino acids. The germline V gene has CDR1 SGHAT and CDR2 FQDESV (reference sequence). Trimming left V 2 bases short and J 6 bases short, with 25 bases between. In DNA form, the CDR3 reads TGTGCCAGCAGCTTAAAACAATTTGTTCGGGGTAAACTCGATGGCTACACCTTC. Translating it yields CASSLKQFVRGKLDGYTF.

The sample holds a few counts of this clonotype. The gene calls are TRBV7-2 and TRBJ2-2, with D tentatively TRBD2 (5 bases). Trimming cost V 5 bases and J 13 bases, with 11 bases left between them. Germline CDR1 is SGHTA and CDR2 is FQGNSA. The CDR3 consists of 11 residues. CDR3 sequence: CASSPGFVLFF. The CDR3 DNA follows: TGTGCCAGCAGCCCGGGGTTTGTGCTGTTTTTT. Based on the CDR3 plus reference TRBV7-2 and TRBJ2-2, the full variable domain is GAGVSQSPSNKVTEKGKDVELRCDPISGHTALYWYRQSLGQGLEFLIYFQGNSAPDKSGLPSDRFSAERTGGSVSTLTIQRTQQEDSAVYLCASSPGFVLFFGEGSRLTVL.

The sample holds many counts of this clonotype. The rearrangement uses TRBV5-8 and TRBJ2-5; no clear D. CDR1 SGHTS and CDR2 YDEGEE come from the germline V gene. Trimming removed 6 bases from V and 3 bases from J, with 12 bases in between. The CDR3 spans 13 residues. The CDR3 DNA sequence: TGTGCCAGCATCCTCCTCGGTAAAGAGACCCAGTACTTC. Amino acid sequence: CASILLGKETQYF. The whole variable domain, filled in from reference TRBV5-8 and TRBJ2-5, reads EAGVTQSPTHLIKTRGQQATLRCSPISGHTSVYWYQQALGLGLQFLLWYDEGEERNRGNFPPRFSGRQFPNYSSELNVNALELEDSALYLCASILLGKETQYFGPGTRLLVL.

The V call is TRBV29-1, the J call TRBJ1-2, with D possibly being TRBD1 (6 bases). The ends were cut back, 1 base at V and 8 bases at J, with 14 bases in the middle. Germline CDR1 SQVTM, CDR2 ANQGSEA. CDR3 length: 13 amino acids. The CDR3 protein is CSVEADRRIGYTF. The CDR3 DNA reads TGCAGCGTTGAAGCTGACAGGAGGATAGGCTACACCTTC.

The chain has TRBV15 and TRBJ1-3, with a tentative D call TRBD1 (5 bases). The germline gives CDR1 LNHNV, CDR2 YYDKDF (reference sequence). Between the trimmed V and J ends, which lost 6 bases and 0 bases, there was a span of 15 bases. The CDR3 is 16 amino acids. This CDR3 is CATRIQTGLSGNTIYF. CDR3 DNA sequence: TGTGCCACCAGAATTCAAACGGGGCTCTCTGGAAACACCATATATTTT. Based on the CDR3 plus reference TRBV15 and TRBJ1-3, the full variable domain is DAMVIQNPRYQVTQFGKPVTLSCSQTLNHNVMYWYQQKSSQAPKLLFHYYDKDFNNEADTPDNFQSRRPNTSFCFLDIRSPGLGDTAMYLCATRIQTGLSGNTIYFGEGSWLTVV.

This clonotype has just a few counts. The chain combines TRBV20-1 with TRBJ1-3; D is undetermined. V dropped 4 bases and J dropped 0 bases, with 10 bases sitting between them. Germline V lookup: CDR1 DFQATT, CDR2 SNEGSKA (reference sequence). The CDR3 runs to 14 residues. In DNA, the CDR3 is TGCAGTGCTATCCGGGCGTACTCTGGAAACACCATATATTTT. As protein: CSAIRAYSGNTIYF.

J is TRBJ2-3 and V is TRBV5-1; 11 bases agree with TRBD2. The CDR3 is 16 amino acids. Germline trimming cut 4 bases from V and 2 bases from J; bases unmatched to any gene: 6. Germline V lookup: CDR1 SGHRS, CDR2 YFSETQ. The chain's CDR3 is CASSGGTSGVTDTQYF. The CDR3 nucleotides are TGCGCCAGCAGCGGCGGGACTAGCGGAGTCACAGATACGCAGTATTTT.

This clonotype was seen repeatedly, ten times or more. This chain links TRBV5-1 with TRBJ2-5, with D uncertain. The germline V gene has CDR1 SGHRS and CDR2 YFSETQ. There are 14 residues in the CDR3. V was pared by 1 base and J by 2 bases, with 9 bases between. CDR3 nucleotide sequence: TGCGCCAGCAGCTTGTTTGGGATTCAAGAGACCCAGTACTTC. The encoded protein is CASSLFGIQETQYF. The variable domain in full, with the rest retrieved from reference TRBV5-1 and TRBJ2-5, is KAGVTQTPRYLIKTRGQQVTLSCSPISGHRSVSWYQQTPGQGLQFLFEYFSETQRNKGNFPGRFSGRQFSNSRSEMNVSTLELGDSALYLCASSLFGIQETQYFGPGTRLLVL.

This clonotype was counted ten times or more. The CDR3 nucleotides are TGCAGCGTTGAAGGGGACACTTGGGAGTTCTTC. As protein: CSVEGDTWEFF. The V gene is TRBV29-1, the J gene TRBJ2-1; TRBD1 might be the D (6 bases). The CDR3 is 11 residues long. V was shortened by 1 base and J by 14 bases, with 12 bases between the two germline ends. CDR1 and CDR2 (germline): SQVTM, ANQGSEA.

V usage is TRBV11-2 and J usage is TRBJ1-2; maybe TRBD1 (5 bases). Trimming took off 0 bases at V and 8 bases at J, with 13 bases between the two ends. The length of the CDR3 is 14 residues. Germline CDR1 SGHAT, CDR2 FQNNGV. CDR3 in amino acids: CASSLDLTGGGYTF. The DNA of the CDR3 is TGTGCCAGCAGCTTAGATCTCACAGGAGGCGGCTACACCTTC.

This clonotype was seen a handful of times. The chain recombines TRBV20-1 with TRBJ2-7; 9 positions agree with TRBD1. V was clipped by 4 bases and J by 2 bases; unmatched bases: 6. Germline V gene lookup returns CDR1 DFQATT and CDR2 SNEGSKA (reference sequence). CDR3 size: 14 residues. CDR3 sequence: CSATRTGATYEQYF. Here the CDR3 DNA reads TGCAGTGCTACAAGGACAGGGGCGACCTACGAGCAGTACTTC.

The chain joins TRBV20-1 to TRBJ2-5; TRBD2 matches at 7 bases. CDR3 length equals 13 residues. Germline lookup yields CDR1 DFQATT and CDR2 SNEGSKA (reference sequence). With 6 bases clipped from V and 1 base from J, the junction kept 5 bases outside the gene matches. Written as DNA, the CDR3 is TGCAGTGCCGTCGGGGGGTCCCAAGAGACCCAGTACTTC. The encoded protein is CSAVGGSQETQYF.

The chain employs TRBV3-1 and TRBJ2-7, with no clear D. The germline gives CDR1 LGHDT, CDR2 YNNKEL (reference sequence). Trimming left V 6 bases short and J 6 bases short, with 12 bases between. This CDR3 is 12 amino acids long. The CDR3: CASSSRNREQYF. CDR3 nucleotides: TGTGCCAGCAGTTCTAGGAACCGCGAGCAGTACTTC.

The chain combines TRBV4-3 with TRBJ1-1; D is uncertain. Germline CDR1 LGHNA, CDR2 YSLEER. Trimming pared 4 bases from V and 1 base from J, leaving 7 bases between. The CDR3 totals 13 residues. The DNA for the CDR3 is TGCGCCAGCAGCCGGGTCCCGAACACTGAAGCTTTCTTT. This translates into CASSRVPNTEAFF.

This rearrangement joins TRBV27 to TRBJ1-5, with D uncertain. V gave up 5 bases and J gave up 1 base, with 15 bases separating them. The CDR3 is 16 amino acids. Germline V lookup: CDR1 MNHEY, CDR2 SMNVEV (reference sequence). The CDR3 nucleotides read TGTGCCAGCAGTGCCCTCCTTCGGGGAAGCAATCAGCCCCAGCATTTT. As protein: CASSALLRGSNQPQHF.

V and J are TRBV20-1 and TRBJ2-5; TRBD1 agrees at 10 bases. Germline CDR1 is DFQATT and CDR2 is SNEGSKA (reference sequence). Germline trimming cut 6 bases from V and 5 bases from J; bases unmatched to any gene: 6. The CDR3 extends over 13 amino acids. The CDR3 DNA reads TGCAGTGCCCGGACAGGGGGTCCCGAGACCCAGTACTTC. It codes for CSARTGGPETQYF.

This clonotype was found a few times. The chain is built from TRBV7-2 and TRBJ2-3; 8 nucleotides align to TRBD2. Germline CDR1 is SGHTA and CDR2 is FQGNSA. The CDR3 is 17 amino acids. V gave up 5 bases and J gave up 0 bases; unmatched junction bases: 10. DNA for the CDR3: TGTGCCAGCAGCCGATCCAGGACTAGCTGGAGCACAGATACGCAGTATTTT. Amino acid sequence: CASSRSRTSWSTDTQYF.

This clonotype was detected a few times. The chain recombines TRBV7-9 with TRBJ1-5; D is ambiguous. Trimming took 1 base from V and 5 from J, leaving 12 bases between them. This CDR3 spans 15 amino acids. CDR1 and CDR2 (germline): SEHNR, FQNEAQ (reference sequence). The CDR3 is CASSLDRGRHQPQHF. The CDR3 region has the DNA TGTGCCAGCAGCTTAGATAGAGGTCGACATCAGCCCCAGCATTTT.

The table lists this clonotype with many counts. The chain links TRBV7-3 to TRBJ2-1; 9 bases align to TRBD1. V was clipped by 4 bases and J by 4 bases; unmatched bases: 5. Germline assignment: CDR1 SGHTA and CDR2 FQGTGA. This CDR3 comprises 15 residues. CDR3 sequence reads: CASSSDRGNYNEQFF. The CDR3 DNA reads TGTGCCAGCAGCTCAGACAGGGGGAATTACAATGAGCAGTTCTTC.

The rearrangement joins TRBV20-1 to TRBJ1-5; TRBD1 matches 10 bases. Germline trimming cut 6 bases from V and 5 bases from J; bases unmatched to any gene: 7. The germline V gene encodes CDR1 DFQATT and CDR2 SNEGSKA (reference sequence). There are 14 residues in the CDR3. In DNA, the CDR3 is TGCAGTGCATCCGACAGGGGGCTCGATCAGCCCCAGCATTTT. Protein sequence: CSASDRGLDQPQHF.

The chain links TRBV6-5 to TRBJ2-7; D is possibly TRBD1 (5 bases). Germline CDR1 is MNHEY and CDR2 is SVGAGI. The CDR3 loop spans 15 amino acids. V was clipped by 0 bases and J by 7 bases, with 16 bases between them. CDR3 in DNA: TGTGCCAGCAGTTACTCGGCAGGGCCCCATTTGGAGCAGTACTTC. The encoded protein is CASSYSAGPHLEQYF.

This clonotype was seen ten or more times. The chain carries TRBV12-3 or TRBV12-4 and TRBJ2-3, with D unresolved. V lost 2 bases and J lost 1, with 4 bases in between. The CDR3 covers 13 residues. CDR3: CASSLMGTDTQYF. The CDR3 nucleotides read TGTGCCAGCAGTTTAATGGGCACAGATACGCAGTATTTT.

The chain combines TRBV11-3 with TRBJ2-4; no reliable D call. Trimming left V 0 bases short and J 8 bases short, with 8 bases between. The CDR3 runs to 13 residues. CDR1 SGHNT and CDR2 YENEEA come from the germline V gene. CDR3 residues: CASSLDSRDIQYF. As DNA, the CDR3 is TGTGCCAGCAGCTTAGATTCCCGGGACATTCAGTACTTC. Using reference TRBV11-3 and TRBJ2-4 for the parts outside the CDR3, the full variable domain is EAGVVQSPRYKIIEKKQPVAFWCNPISGHNTLYWYLQNLGQGPELLIRYENEEAVDDSQLPKDRFSAERLKGVDSTLKIQPAELGDSAVYLCASSLDSRDIQYFGAGTRLSVL.

In this sample, this clonotype turned up a few times. This rearrangement joins TRBV27 to TRBJ2-1; 9 nucleotides agree with TRBD1. The CDR3 consists of 15 residues. The V and J ends lost 2 bases and 7 bases, in that order; junction bases with no gene match: 6. Looked up from germline, CDR1 is MNHEY and CDR2 is SMNVEV (reference sequence). The chain's CDR3 is CASSLHRGLMNEQFF. In nucleotides, the CDR3 is TGTGCCAGCAGTTTACACAGGGGGCTGATGAATGAGCAGTTCTTC.

Only a few counts were recorded for this clonotype. This rearrangement joins TRBV20-1 to TRBJ2-7; D gene uncertain. Germline CDR1 DFQATT, CDR2 SNEGSKA (reference sequence). V was pared by 5 bases and J by 6 bases, with 14 bases between. CDR3 length: 12 amino acids. In DNA form, the CDR3 reads TGCAGTGCTTTGCGCTCCTGGCCCGAGCAGTACTTC. Its protein is CSALRSWPEQYF.

This clonotype has only one observation. The chain carries TRBV28 and TRBJ2-2; the D is unclear. Looked up from germline, CDR1 is MDHEN and CDR2 is SYDVKM. CDR3 length: 16 amino acids. V was shortened by 2 bases and J by 1 base, with 11 bases between the two germline ends. In nucleotides, the CDR3 is TGTGCCAGCAGTTTAACCAGGTTCCTGAACACCGGGGAGCTGTTTTTT. This translates into CASSLTRFLNTGELFF.

The rearrangement uses TRBV20-1 and TRBJ2-3; 7 bases are a match to TRBD2. This CDR3 is built from 13 residues. The J segment lost 7 bases and the V segment lost 2 bases, leaving 6 bases of the junction unmatched. The germline V gene has CDR1 DFQATT and CDR2 SNEGSKA (reference sequence). CDR3 DNA sequence: TGCAGTGCTAGAATCGGGGGGAGTTATACGCAGTATTTT. Translated, it gives CSARIGGSYTQYF.

The chain uses TRBV5-1 and TRBJ2-1; 15 bases are shared with TRBD2. The V gene end was trimmed by 2 bases and the J gene end by 4 bases; junction bases not matched to a gene: 4. From germline, CDR1 is SGHRS and CDR2 YFSETQ. This CDR3 comprises 17 residues. CDR3 in amino acids: CASSLGGLAGGYNEQFF. The CDR3 coding sequence is TGCGCCAGCAGCTTAGGGGGACTAGCGGGAGGTTACAATGAGCAGTTCTTC. Together with reference TRBV5-1 and TRBJ2-1, the CDR3 gives the full variable domain: KAGVTQTPRYLIKTRGQQVTLSCSPISGHRSVSWYQQTPGQGLQFLFEYFSETQRNKGNFPGRFSGRQFSNSRSEMNVSTLELGDSALYLCASSLGGLAGGYNEQFFGPGTRLTVL.

This clonotype appeared once. A read error may account for a junction end that differs from germline. The chain carries TRBV28 and TRBJ1-2; TRBD1 matches 10 bases. The germline gives CDR1 MDHEN, CDR2 SYDVKM. This CDR3 is 17 amino acids long. The CDR3 sequence is CASRYPGQGWIPGGFTF. The CDR3 bases are TGTGCCAGCAGATATCCGGGACAGGGGTGGATCCCTGGGGGCTTCACCTTC.

The chain uses TRBV28 and TRBJ2-5, with TRBD2 identical over 8 bases. With 6 bases clipped from V and 5 bases from J, the junction kept 8 bases outside the gene matches. The CDR3 has 14 amino acids. Germline-derived CDR1 and CDR2 are MDHEN and SYDVKM. CDR3 sequence reads: CASSVAGKVETQYF. DNA of the CDR3: TGTGCCAGCAGCGTAGCGGGGAAAGTTGAGACCCAGTACTTC.

The chain uses TRBV6-1 and TRBJ2-2; TRBD2 is a possible D gene (6 bases). In germline, CDR1 is MNHNS, CDR2 SASEGT. V lost 7 bases, J lost 5 bases, and 17 bases lay in between. This CDR3 has 15 amino acids. The CDR3 bases are TGTGCCAGCACAGCGGGCCCGGGGGTGACCGGGGAGCTGTTTTTT. This encodes CASTAGPGVTGELFF.

There are a few counts of this clonotype. The V gene is TRBV12-3 or TRBV12-4, the J gene TRBJ1-1; no reliable D call. V was shortened by 6 bases and J by 5 bases, with 10 bases between the two germline ends. The CDR3 is 12 residues long. The CDR3 loop reads CASRYRRTEAFF. CDR3 coding DNA: TGTGCCAGCAGATACCGACGGACTGAAGCTTTCTTT.